This T cell receptor (beta chain) was documented in a study of CD8 T cells in Susac syndrome. The study sequenced TCR beta in blood CD8+ and CD4+ T cells. RNA, at about 0.45 to 1 ug, was reverse transcribed with random hexamers. TCRdb reprocessed the immunoSEQ multiplex PCR reads via MiXCR and lists one record per CDR3 protein. Of around 150,000 distinct CDR3 sequences listed, around 94% are singletons. Germline lookup yields CDR1 MRHNA and CDR2 SNTAGT. Between the trimmed V and J ends, which lost 3 bases and 6 bases, there was a span of 11 bases. The CDR3 runs to 13 residues. The chain uses TRBV6-4 and TRBJ1-2, with D hard to call. This sequence was found in a human donor in good health. Sequences were obtained from CD8+ T cells from PBMCs. Written as DNA, the CDR3 is TGTGCCAGCAGTGAAGGAGGGCTGGATGGCTACACCTTC. This codes for CASSEGGLDGYTF.